This record looks at one T cell receptor beta chain sequence and its context. Its antigen is currently unknown. The data were taken from a study of cytomegalovirus exposure and HLA in healthy donors. Broader study findings: It was reported that the classifier diagnosed cytomegalovirus status with high specificity and sensitivity in both the original and validation cohorts. According to a later analysis, TCR clusters from the first cohort tended to co-occur in the 100 to 150 validation repertoires.

With 4 bases clipped from V and 3 bases from J, the junction kept 8 bases outside the gene matches. CDR1 SGHNT and CDR2 YYREEE come from the germline V gene (reference sequence). This CDR3 comprises 16 residues. Assay: immunoSEQ multiplex PCR; the TCRdb copy retains only in-frame clones and omits some. The sample records about 300,000 clones, around nine tenths being singletons. The sequenced material came from PBMCs. The source of this sequence is a young woman in good health and CMV-seronegative. This rearrangement joins TRBV5-4 to TRBJ2-2; 8 nucleotides agree with TRBD2. This chain's CDR3 is CASSDGLAADTGELFF. DNA for the CDR3: TGTGCCAGCAGCGACGGACTAGCTGCGGACACCGGGGAGCTGTTTTTT. Full variable domain (rest looked up from reference TRBV5-4 and TRBJ2-2): ETGVTQSPTHLIKTRGQQVTLRCSSQSGHNTVSWYQQALGQGPQFIFQYYREEENGRGNFPPRFSGLQFPNYSSELNVNALELDDSALYLCASSDGLAADTGELFFGEGSRLTVL.